The T cell receptor beta chain under discussion was sequenced for a study of blood T cells in healthy people across ages. General study results and limits: Unsorted PBMCs prevented conclusive naive versus antigen-experienced comparison. Significant beta diversity loss was already apparent by age around 36, declining roughly linearly.

PCR was performed a second time for 7 to 11 cycles using a sample-barcoded 5' primer and a J-beta primer mix. In TCRdb, the 5' RACE reads were re-called with MiXCR into one record per CDR3 protein. The sample contains about 780,000 distinct CDR3 sequences, about half of which appear only once. In the case of this clonotype: The antigen is undetermined.

Each donor was a healthy Caucasian individual from Russia, aged roughly 6 to 95. Germline V gene sequence: CDR1 MDHEN, CDR2 SYDVKM. V was shortened by 6 bases and J by 2 bases, with 5 bases between the two germline ends. There are 12 residues in the CDR3. Sequenced input: blood. This receptor was taken from a man older than 75 in good health. J is TRBJ2-1 and V is TRBV28; no definite D call. The CDR3 loop is CASRSTYNEQFF. The CDR3 DNA is TGTGCCAGCAGATCAACCTACAATGAGCAGTTCTTC.